This T cell receptor (beta chain) came from a study of blood T cell repertoires in COVID-19. Looking at the study overall: Material from acute and convalescent COVID-19 was sourced from the United States, Italy and Spain.

Enrollment of patients from Seattle took place during active infection, with longitudinal follow-up. Per the authors' pipeline: Amplification of reference gene primers was used by the study to estimate nucleated cell counts. Here immunoSEQ multiplex PCR was the method, and the copy in TCRdb shows in-frame clones only, minus some. Clone size and V and J calls were adopted from that table, with D and trimming inferred from the DNA. This table has some 200,000 clones, over 80% appearing once. The CDR3 is 13 residues long. CDR1 and CDR2 (germline): SGHRS, YFSETQ. The J segment lost 3 bases and the V segment lost 7 bases, leaving 4 bases of the junction unmatched.

Sequencing was performed on peripheral blood. The source of this sequence is a man aged 55-75 years with COVID-19, enrolled during active disease. The chain uses TRBV5-1 and TRBJ2-1; 7 nucleotides line up with TRBD2. The DNA for the CDR3 is TGCGCCAGCTCGGGGGGAGACTACAATGAGCAGTTCTTC. Protein sequence: CASSGGDYNEQFF.